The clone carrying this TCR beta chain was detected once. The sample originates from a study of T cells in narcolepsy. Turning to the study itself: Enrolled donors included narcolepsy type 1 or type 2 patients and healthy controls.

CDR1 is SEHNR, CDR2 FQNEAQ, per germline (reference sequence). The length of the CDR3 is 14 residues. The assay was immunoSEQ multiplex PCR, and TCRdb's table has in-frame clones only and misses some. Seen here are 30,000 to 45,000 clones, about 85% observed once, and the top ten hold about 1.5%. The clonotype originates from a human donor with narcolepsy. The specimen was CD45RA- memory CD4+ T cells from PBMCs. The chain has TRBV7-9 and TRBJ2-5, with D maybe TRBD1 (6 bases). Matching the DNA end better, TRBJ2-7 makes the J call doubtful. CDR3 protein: CASSPGTPPYEQYF. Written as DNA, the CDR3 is TGTGCCAGCAGCCCCGGGACACCCCCCTACGAGCAGTACTTC.